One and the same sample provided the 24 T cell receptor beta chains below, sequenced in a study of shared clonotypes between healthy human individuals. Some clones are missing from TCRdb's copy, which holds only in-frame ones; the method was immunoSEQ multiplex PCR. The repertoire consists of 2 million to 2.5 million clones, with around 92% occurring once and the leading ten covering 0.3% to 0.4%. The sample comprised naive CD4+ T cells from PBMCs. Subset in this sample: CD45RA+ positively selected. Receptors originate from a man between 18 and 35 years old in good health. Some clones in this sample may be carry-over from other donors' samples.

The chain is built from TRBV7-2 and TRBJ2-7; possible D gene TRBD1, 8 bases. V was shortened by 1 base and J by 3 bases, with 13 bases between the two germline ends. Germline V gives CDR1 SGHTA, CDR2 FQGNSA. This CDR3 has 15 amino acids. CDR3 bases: TGTGCCAGCAGCTTAGACAGGGGGGGATTCTACGAGCAGTACTTC. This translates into CASSLDRGGFYEQYF.

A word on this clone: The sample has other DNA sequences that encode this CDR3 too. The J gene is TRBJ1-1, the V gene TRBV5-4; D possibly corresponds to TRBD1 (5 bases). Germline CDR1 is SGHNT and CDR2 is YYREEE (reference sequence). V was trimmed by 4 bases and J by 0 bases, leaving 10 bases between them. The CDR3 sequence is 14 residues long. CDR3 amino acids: CASSPGGVNTEAFF. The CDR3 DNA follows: TGTGCCAGCAGCCCGGGGGGGGTGAACACTGAAGCTTTCTTT.

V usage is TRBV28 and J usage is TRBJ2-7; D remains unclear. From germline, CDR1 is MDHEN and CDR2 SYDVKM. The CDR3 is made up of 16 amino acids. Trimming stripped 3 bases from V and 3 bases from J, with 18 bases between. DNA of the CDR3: TGTGCCAGCAGTTTTCGAAAGGGCAAGCCTTTCTACGAGCAGTACTTC. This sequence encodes CASSFRKGKPFYEQYF. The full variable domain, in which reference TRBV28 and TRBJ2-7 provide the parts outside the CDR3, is DVKVTQSSRYLVKRTGEKVFLECVQDMDHENMFWYRQDPGLGLRLIYFSYDVKMKEKGDIPEGYSVSREKKERFSLILESASTNQTSMYLCASSFRKGKPFYEQYFGPGTRLTVT.

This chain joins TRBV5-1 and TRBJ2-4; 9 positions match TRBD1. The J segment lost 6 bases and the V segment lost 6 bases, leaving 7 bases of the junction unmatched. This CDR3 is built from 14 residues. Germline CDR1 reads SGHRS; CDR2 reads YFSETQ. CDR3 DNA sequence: TGCGCCAGCACTACCCCGGGACAGGGAAACATTCAGTACTTC. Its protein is CASTTPGQGNIQYF.

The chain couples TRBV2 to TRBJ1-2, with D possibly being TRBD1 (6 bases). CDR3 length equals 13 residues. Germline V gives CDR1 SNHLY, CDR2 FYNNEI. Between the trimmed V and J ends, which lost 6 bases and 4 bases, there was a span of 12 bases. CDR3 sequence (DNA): TGTGCCAGCAGGAGCAGGGGACGCTATGGCTACACCTTC. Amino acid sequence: CASRSRGRYGYTF.

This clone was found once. The CDR3: CASSAGQRYEQYF. In DNA form, the CDR3 reads TGTGCCAGCAGCGCGGGACAGCGCTACGAGCAGTACTTC. The chain recombines TRBV5-4 with TRBJ2-5; TRBD1 is a possible D gene (7 bases). The end of the DNA aligns better with TRBJ2-7, so the J call may be wrong. CDR3 length equals 13 residues. Per the germline V gene, CDR1 is SGHNT and CDR2 is YYREEE (reference sequence).

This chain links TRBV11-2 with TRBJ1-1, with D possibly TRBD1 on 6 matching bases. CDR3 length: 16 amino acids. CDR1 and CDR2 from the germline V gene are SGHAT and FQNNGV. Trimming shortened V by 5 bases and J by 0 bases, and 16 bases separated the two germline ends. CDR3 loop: CASSRAAGALNTEAFF. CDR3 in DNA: TGTGCCAGCAGCCGGGCCGCAGGGGCCCTGAACACTGAAGCTTTCTTT.

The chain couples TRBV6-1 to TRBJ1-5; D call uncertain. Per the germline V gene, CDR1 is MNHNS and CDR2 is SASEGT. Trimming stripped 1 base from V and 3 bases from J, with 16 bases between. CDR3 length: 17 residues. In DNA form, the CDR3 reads TGTGCCAGCAGTGAAGGGGTCACGCTAATATACAATCAGCCCCAGCATTTT. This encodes CASSEGVTLIYNQPQHF.

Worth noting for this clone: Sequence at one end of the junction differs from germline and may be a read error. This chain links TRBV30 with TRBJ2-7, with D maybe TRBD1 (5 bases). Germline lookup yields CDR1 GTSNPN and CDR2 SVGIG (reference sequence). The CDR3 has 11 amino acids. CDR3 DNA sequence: TGTGCATGGAACCAGGGCTACGAGCAGTACTTC. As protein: CAWNQGYEQYF.

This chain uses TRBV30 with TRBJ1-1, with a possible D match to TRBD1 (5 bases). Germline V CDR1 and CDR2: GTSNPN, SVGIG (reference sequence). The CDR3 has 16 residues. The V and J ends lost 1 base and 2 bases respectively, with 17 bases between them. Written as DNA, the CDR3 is TGTGCCTGGAGTGCACTTCCGGGGCGGCCTAACACTGAAGCTTTCTTT. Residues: CAWSALPGRPNTEAFF.

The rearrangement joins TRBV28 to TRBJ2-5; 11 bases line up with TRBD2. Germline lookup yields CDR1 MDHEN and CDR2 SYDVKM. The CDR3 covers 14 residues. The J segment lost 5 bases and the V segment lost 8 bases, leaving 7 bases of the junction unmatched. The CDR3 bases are TGTGCCAGCGGATTAGCGGGAGGGCCGGAGACCCAGTACTTC. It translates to CASGLAGGPETQYF.

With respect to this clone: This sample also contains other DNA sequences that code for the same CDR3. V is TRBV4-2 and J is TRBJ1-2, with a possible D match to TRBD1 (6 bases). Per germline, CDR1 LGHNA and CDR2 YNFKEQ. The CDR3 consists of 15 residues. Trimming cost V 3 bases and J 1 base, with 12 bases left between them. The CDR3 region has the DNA TGTGCCAGCAGCCAGGCAGGGGACGGTAACTATGGCTACACCTTC. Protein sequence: CASSQAGDGNYGYTF.

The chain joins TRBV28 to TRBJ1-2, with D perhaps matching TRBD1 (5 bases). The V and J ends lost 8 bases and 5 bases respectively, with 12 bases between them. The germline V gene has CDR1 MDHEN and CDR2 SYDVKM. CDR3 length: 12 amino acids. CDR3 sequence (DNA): TGTGCCAGCCTTGCCCGGGGGTATGGCTACACCTTC. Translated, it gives CASLARGYGYTF.

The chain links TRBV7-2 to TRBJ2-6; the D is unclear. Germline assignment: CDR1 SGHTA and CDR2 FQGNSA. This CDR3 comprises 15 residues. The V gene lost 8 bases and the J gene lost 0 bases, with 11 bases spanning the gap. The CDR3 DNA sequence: TGTGCCAGCCGCGGCGGAATCTCTGGGGCCAACGTCCTGACTTTC. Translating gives CASRGGISGANVLTF.

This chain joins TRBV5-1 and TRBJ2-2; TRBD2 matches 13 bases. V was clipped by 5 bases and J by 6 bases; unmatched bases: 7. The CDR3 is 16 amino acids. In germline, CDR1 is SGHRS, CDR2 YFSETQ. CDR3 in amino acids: CASRGTSGNFPGELFF. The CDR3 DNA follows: TGCGCCAGCAGAGGGACTAGCGGGAATTTTCCCGGGGAGCTGTTTTTT. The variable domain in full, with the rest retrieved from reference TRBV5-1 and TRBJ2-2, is KAGVTQTPRYLIKTRGQQVTLSCSPISGHRSVSWYQQTPGQGLQFLFEYFSETQRNKGNFPGRFSGRQFSNSRSEMNVSTLELGDSALYLCASRGTSGNFPGELFFGEGSRLTVL.

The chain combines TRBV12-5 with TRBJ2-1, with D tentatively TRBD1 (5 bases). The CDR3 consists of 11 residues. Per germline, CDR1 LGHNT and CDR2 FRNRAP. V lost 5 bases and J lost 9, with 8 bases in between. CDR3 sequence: CASGLGVEQFF. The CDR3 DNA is TGTGCTAGTGGTCTAGGGGTTGAGCAGTTCTTC. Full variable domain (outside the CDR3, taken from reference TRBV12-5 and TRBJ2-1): DARVTQTPRHKVTEMGQEVTMRCQPILGHNTVFWYRQTMMQGLELLAYFRNRAPLDDSGMPKDRFSAEMPDATLATLKIQPSEPRDSAVYFCASGLGVEQFFGPGTRLTVL.

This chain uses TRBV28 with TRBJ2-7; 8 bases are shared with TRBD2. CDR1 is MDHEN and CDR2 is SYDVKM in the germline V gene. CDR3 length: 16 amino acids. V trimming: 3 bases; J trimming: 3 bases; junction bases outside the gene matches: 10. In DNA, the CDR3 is TGTGCCAGCAGTTTTTTTGCGGGAGGCTCCCTCTACGAGCAGTACTTC. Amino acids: CASSFFAGGSLYEQYF.

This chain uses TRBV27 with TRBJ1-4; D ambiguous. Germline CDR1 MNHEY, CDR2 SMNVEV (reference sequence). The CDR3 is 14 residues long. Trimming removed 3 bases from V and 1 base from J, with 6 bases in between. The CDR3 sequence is CASSFTLTNEKLFF. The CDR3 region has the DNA TGTGCCAGCAGTTTCACACTAACTAATGAAAAACTGTTTTTT.

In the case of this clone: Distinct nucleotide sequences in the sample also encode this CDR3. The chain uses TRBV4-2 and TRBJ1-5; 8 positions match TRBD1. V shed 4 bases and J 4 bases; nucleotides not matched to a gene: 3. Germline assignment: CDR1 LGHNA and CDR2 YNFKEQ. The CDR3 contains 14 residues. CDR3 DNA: TGTGCCAGCAGCCTCGACAGGGGTAATCAGCCCCAGCATTTT. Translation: CASSLDRGNQPQHF.

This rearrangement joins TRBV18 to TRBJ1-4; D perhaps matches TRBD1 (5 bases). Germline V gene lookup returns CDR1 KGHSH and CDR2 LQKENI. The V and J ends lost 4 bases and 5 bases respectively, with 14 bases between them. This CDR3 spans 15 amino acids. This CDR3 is CASSRNRDGNEKLFF. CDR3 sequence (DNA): TGTGCCAGCTCACGTAACCGGGACGGGAATGAAAAACTGTTTTTT.

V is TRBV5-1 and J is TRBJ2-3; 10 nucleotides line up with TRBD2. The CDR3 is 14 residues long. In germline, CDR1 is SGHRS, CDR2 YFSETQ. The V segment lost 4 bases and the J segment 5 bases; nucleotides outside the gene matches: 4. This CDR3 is CASSTRLAGDTQYF. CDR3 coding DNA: TGCGCCAGCAGCACAAGACTAGCGGGAGATACGCAGTATTTT.

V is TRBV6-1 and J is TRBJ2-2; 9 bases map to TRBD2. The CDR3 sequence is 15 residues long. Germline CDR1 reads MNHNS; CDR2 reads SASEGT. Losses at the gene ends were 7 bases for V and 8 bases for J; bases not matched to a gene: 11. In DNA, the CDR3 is TGTGCCAGCACCCTGCGGGAGGGAGCGTCGGGGGAGCTGTTTTTT. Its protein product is CASTLREGASGELFF.

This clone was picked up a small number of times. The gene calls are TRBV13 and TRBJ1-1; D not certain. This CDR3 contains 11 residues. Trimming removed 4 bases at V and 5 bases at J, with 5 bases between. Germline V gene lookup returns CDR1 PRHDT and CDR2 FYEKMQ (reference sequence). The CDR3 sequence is CASSSGTEAFF. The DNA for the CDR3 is TGTGCCAGCAGCTCCGGGACTGAAGCTTTCTTT.

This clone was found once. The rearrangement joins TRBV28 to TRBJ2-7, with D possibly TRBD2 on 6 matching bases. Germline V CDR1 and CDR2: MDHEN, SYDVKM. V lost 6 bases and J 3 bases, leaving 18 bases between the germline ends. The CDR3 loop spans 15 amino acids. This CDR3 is CASRPGGGIDYEQYF. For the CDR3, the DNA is TGTGCCAGCAGGCCCGGCGGAGGGATCGACTACGAGCAGTACTTC.